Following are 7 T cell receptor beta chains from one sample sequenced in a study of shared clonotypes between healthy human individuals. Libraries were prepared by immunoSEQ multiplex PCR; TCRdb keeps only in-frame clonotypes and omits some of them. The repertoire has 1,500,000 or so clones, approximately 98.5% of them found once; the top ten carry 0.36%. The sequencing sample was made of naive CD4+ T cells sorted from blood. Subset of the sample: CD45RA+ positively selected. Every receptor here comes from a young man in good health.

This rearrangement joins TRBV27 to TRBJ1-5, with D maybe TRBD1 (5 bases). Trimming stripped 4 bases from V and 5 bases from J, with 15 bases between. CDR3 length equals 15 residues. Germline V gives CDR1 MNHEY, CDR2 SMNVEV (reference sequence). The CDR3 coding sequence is TGTGCCAGCAGTTCCGCGACAGCTTCTTATCAGCCCCAGCATTTT. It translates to CASSSATASYQPQHF.

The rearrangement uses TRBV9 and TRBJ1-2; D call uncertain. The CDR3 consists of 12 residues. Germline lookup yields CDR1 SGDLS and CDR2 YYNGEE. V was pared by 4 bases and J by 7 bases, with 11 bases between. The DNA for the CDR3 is TGTGCCAGCAGCATTCGGTCCTCTGGCTACACCTTC. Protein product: CASSIRSSGYTF.

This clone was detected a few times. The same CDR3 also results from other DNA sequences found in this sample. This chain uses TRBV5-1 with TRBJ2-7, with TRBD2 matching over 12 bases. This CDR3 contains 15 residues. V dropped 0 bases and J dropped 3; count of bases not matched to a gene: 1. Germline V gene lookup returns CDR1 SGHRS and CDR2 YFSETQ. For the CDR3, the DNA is TGCGCCAGCAGCTTGGGACTAGCGGGAGTCTACGAGCAGTACTTC. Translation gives CASSLGLAGVYEQYF.

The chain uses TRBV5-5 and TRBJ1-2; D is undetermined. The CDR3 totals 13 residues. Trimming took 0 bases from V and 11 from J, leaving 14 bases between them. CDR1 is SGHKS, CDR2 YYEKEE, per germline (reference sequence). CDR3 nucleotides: TGTGCCAGCAGCTTGGGGACCATCTACACTTACACCTTC. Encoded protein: CASSLGTIYTYTF.

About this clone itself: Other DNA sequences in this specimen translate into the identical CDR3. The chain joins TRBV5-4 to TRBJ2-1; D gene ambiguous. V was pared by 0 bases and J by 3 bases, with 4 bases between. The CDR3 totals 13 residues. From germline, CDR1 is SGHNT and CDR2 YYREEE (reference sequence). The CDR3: CASSLELYNEQFF. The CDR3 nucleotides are TGTGCCAGCAGCTTGGAGCTCTACAATGAGCAGTTCTTC.

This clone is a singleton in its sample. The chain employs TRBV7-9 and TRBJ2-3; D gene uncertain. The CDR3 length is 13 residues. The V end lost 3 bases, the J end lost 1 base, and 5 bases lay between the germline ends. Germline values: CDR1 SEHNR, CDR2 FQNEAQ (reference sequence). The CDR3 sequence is CASSFVGTDTQYF. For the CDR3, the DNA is TGTGCCAGCAGCTTTGTGGGCACAGATACGCAGTATTTT. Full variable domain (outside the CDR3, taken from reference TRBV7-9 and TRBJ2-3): DTGVSQNPRHKITKRGQNVTFRCDPISEHNRLYWYRQTLGQGPEFLTYFQNEAQLEKSRLLSDRFSAERPKGSFSTLEIQRTEQGDSAMYLCASSFVGTDTQYFGPGTRLTVL.

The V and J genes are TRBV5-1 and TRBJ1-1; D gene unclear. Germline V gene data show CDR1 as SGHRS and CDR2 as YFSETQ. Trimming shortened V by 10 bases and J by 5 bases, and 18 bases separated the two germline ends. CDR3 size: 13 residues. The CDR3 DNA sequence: TGCGCCGGACGCCTGGAAATAGGAACTGAAGCTTTCTTT. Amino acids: CAGRLEIGTEAFF.